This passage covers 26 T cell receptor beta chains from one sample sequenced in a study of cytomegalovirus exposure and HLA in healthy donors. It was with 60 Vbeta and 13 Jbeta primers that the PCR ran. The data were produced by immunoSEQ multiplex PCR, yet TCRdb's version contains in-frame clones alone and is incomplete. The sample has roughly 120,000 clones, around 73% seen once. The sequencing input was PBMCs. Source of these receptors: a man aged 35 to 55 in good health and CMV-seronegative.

The CDR3 DNA sequence: TGTGCCAGCCTAGGACAGGGAGGGATGAGCACTGAAGCTTTCTTT. Translation gives CASLGQGGMSTEAFF. The chain uses TRBV6-5 and TRBJ1-1; 8 positions agree with TRBD1. Per the germline V gene, CDR1 is MNHEY and CDR2 is SVGAGI. The CDR3 spans 15 residues. V was clipped by 8 bases and J by 4 bases; unmatched bases: 12.

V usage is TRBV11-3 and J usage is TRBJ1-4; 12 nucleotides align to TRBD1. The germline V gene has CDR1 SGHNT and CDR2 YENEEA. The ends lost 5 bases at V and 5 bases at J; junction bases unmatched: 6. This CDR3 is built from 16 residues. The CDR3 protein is CASSVGTGGGNEKLFF. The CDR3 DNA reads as TGTGCCAGCAGCGTCGGGACAGGGGGCGGAAATGAAAAACTGTTTTTT.

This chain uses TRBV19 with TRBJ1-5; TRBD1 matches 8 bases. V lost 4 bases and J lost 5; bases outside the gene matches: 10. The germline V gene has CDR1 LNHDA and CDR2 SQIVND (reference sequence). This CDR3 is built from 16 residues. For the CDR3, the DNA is TGTGCCAGTAGTAGCACCACAGGGGGGCGGTATCAGCCCCAGCATTTT. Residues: CASSSTTGGRYQPQHF.

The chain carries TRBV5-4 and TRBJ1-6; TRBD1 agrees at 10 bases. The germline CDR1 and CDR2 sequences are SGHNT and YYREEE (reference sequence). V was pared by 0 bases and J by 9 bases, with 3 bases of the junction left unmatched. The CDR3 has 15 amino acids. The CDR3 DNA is TGTGCCAGCAGCTTGGGGGGGACAGGGGTTTCACCCCTCCACTTT. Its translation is CASSLGGTGVSPLHF.

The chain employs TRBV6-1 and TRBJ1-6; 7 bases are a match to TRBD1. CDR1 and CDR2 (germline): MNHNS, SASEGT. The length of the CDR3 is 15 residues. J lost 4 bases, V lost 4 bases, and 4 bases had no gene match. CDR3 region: CASSGDRLYNSPLHF. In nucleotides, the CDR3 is TGTGCCAGCAGTGGGGACAGACTTTATAATTCACCCCTCCACTTT.

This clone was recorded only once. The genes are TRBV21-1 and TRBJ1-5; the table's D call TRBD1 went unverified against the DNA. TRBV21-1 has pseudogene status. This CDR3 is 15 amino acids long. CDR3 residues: CASNVQGQGNQPQHF. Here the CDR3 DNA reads TGTGCCAGCAACGTGCAGGGACAGGGCAATCAGCCCCAGCATTTT.

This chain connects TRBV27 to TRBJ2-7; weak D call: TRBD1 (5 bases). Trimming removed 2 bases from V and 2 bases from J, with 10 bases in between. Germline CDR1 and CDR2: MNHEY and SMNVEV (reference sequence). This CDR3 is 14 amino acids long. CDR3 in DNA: TGTGCCAGCAGTTTAAAACCGACAGCCTACGAGCAGTACTTC. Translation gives CASSLKPTAYEQYF.

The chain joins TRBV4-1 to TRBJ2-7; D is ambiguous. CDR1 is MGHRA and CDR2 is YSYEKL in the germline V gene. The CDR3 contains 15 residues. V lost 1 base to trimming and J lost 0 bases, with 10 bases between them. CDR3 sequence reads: CASSQGAVSSYEQYF. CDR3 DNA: TGCGCCAGCAGCCAAGGCGCGGTCAGCTCCTACGAGCAGTACTTC.

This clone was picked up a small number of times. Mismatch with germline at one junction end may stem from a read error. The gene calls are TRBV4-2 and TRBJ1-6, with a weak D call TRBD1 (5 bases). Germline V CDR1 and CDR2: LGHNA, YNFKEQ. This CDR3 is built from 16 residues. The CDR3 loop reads CASSQDGRGQPSPPHF. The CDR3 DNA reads TGTGCCAGCAGCCAAGATGGGAGGGGTCAGCCGAGCCCCCCCCACTTT.

In DNA, the CDR3 is TGTGCCAGCAGCCAGCAAACAGGGGCTGGAAACACCATATATTTT. Amino acid sequence: CASSQQTGAGNTIYF. This chain links TRBV6-5 with TRBJ1-3, with 7 bases matching TRBD1. This CDR3 is built from 15 residues. Germline V gene lookup returns CDR1 MNHEY and CDR2 SVGAGI. Trimming cost V 6 bases and J 2 bases; bases outside gene matches: 7.

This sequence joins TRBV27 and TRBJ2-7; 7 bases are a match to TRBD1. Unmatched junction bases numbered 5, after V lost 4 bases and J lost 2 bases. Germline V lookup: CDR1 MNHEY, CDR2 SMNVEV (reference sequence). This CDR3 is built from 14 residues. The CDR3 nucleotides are TGTGCCAGCAGTTCCTACAGGGGACCCTACGAGCAGTACTTC. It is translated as CASSSYRGPYEQYF.

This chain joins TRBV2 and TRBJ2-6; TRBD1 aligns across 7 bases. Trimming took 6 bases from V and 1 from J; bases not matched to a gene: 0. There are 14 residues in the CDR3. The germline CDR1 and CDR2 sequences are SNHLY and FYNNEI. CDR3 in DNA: TGTGCCAGCAGGACAGGGTCTGGGGCCAACGTCCTGACTTTC. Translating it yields CASRTGSGANVLTF.

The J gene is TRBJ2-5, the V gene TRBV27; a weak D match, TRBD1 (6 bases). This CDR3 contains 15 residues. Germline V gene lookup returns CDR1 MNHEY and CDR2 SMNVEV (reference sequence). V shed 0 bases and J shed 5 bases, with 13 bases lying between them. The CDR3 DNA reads TGTGCCAGCAGTTTATCCTGGGGGCGCCGGGAGACCCAGTACTTC. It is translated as CASSLSWGRRETQYF.

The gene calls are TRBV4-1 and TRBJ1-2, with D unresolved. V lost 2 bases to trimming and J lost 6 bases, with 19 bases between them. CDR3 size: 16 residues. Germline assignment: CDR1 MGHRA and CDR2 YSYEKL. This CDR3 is CASSQKSTGSQHGYTF. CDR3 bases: TGCGCCAGCAGCCAAAAATCCACCGGGAGCCAACATGGCTACACCTTC.

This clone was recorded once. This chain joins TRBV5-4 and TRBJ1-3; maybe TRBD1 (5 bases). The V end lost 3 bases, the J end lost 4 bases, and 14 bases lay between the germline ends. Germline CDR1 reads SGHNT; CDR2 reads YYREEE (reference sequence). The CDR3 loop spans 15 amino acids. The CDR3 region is CASSWGGESGNTIYF. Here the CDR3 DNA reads TGTGCCAGCAGCTGGGGGGGGGAATCCGGAAACACCATATATTTT.

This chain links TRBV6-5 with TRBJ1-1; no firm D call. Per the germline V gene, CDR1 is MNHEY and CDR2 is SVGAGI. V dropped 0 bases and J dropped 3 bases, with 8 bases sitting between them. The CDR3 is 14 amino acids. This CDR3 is CASSYSNRDTEAFF. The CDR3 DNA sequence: TGTGCCAGCAGTTACTCTAACCGGGACACTGAAGCTTTCTTT.

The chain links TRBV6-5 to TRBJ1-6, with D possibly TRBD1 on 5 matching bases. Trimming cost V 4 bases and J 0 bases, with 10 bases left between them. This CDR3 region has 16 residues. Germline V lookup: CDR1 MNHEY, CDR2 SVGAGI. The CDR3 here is CASSSRASSYNSPLHF. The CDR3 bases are TGTGCCAGCAGTTCCAGGGCTAGCTCCTATAATTCACCCCTCCACTTT.

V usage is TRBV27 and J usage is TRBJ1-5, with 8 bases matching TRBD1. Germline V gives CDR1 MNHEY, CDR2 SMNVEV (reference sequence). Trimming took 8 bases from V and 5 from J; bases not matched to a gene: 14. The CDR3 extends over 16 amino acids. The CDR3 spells CASGDGGQGTYQPQHF. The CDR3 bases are TGTGCCAGCGGGGATGGAGGACAGGGAACTTATCAGCCCCAGCATTTT.

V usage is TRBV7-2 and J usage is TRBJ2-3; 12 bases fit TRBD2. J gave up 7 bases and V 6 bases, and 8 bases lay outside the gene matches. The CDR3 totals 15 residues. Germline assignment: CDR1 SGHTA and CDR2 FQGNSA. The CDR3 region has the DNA TGTGCCAGCAGTCAAGGACTAGCGGGGAGCAATACGCAGTATTTT. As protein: CASSQGLAGSNTQYF.

Here the CDR3 reads CASSPGTSGASYNEQFF. CDR3 in DNA: TGTGCCAGCAGCCCTGGGACTAGCGGAGCCTCCTACAATGAGCAGTTCTTC. The chain links TRBV7-6 to TRBJ2-1; the match to TRBD2 covers 11 bases. The ends lost 5 bases at V and 0 bases at J; junction bases unmatched: 6. Germline assignment: CDR1 SGHVS and CDR2 FNYEAQ. The CDR3 sequence is 17 residues long.

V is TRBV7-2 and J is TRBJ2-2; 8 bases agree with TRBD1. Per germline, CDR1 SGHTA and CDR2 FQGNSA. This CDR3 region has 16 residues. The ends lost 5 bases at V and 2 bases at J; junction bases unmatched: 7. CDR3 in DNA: TGTGCCAGCAGCCGCCGGGACAGGCTCAACACCGGGGAGCTGTTTTTT. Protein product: CASSRRDRLNTGELFF.

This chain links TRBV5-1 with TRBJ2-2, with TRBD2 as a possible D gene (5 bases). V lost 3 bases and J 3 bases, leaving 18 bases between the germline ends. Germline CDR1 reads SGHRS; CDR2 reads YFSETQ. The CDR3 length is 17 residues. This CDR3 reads CASSSPDGERDTGELFF. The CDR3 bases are TGCGCCAGCAGCTCGCCCGACGGGGAGAGGGACACCGGGGAGCTGTTTTTT.

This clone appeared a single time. The CDR3 bases are TGTGCCAGCAGCCCGAGGTTGGGACAGGGGGCAGATACGCAGTATTTT. It yields the protein CASSPRLGQGADTQYF. The chain is built from TRBV9 and TRBJ2-3; 11 nucleotides agree with TRBD1. V lost 4 bases, J lost 4 bases, and 8 bases stayed unmatched. The CDR3 runs to 16 residues. Germline CDR1 reads SGDLS; CDR2 reads YYNGEE.

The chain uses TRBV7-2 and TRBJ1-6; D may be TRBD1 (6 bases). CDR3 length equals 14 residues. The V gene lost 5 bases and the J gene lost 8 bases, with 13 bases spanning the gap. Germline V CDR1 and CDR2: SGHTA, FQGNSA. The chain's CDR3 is CASSPQGPDSPLHF. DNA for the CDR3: TGTGCCAGCAGCCCGCAGGGGCCGGATTCACCCCTCCACTTT.

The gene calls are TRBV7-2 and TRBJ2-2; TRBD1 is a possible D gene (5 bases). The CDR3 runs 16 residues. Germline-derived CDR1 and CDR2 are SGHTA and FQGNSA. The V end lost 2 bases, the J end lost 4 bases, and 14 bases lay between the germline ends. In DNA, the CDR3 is TGTGCCAGCAGCTTAACTCTCCAGGGCGCCACCGGGGAGCTGTTTTTT. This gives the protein CASSLTLQGATGELFF.

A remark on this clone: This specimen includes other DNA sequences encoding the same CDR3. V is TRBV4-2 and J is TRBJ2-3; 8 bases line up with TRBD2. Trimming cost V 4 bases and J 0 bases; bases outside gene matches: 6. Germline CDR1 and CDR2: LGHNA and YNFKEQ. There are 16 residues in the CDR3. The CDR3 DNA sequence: TGTGCCAGCAGCCTAGCCCCGGGGGGGAGCACAGATACGCAGTATTTT. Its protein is CASSLAPGGSTDTQYF.